The 9 T cell receptor beta chains below come from one sample, sequenced in a study of CD8+ T cells in alopecia areata. Following extraction, RNA underwent reverse transcription to cDNA, which served as the sequencing template. Generated by immunoSEQ multiplex PCR, the TCRdb table keeps only in-frame clones and is missing some. This sample carries some 150,000 clones, around half of them seen once, and the ten largest clones take 15% to 20%. The sample here was CD8+ T cells sorted from blood, taken at week 0. The source of these receptors is a human donor with alopecia areata.

This clone was seen more than once but under ten times. The genes are TRBV2 and TRBJ1-2; D is undetermined. CDR1 is SNHLY, CDR2 FYNNEI, per germline. CDR3 length equals 14 residues. V was trimmed by 2 bases and J by 4 bases, leaving 11 bases between them. CDR3 loop: CASSEHQSRYGYTF. The CDR3 DNA follows: TGTGCCAGCAGTGAACACCAGTCCCGCTATGGCTACACCTTC.

This clone was picked up a small number of times. The rearrangement links TRBV5-1 to TRBJ1-1; the D is unclear. The CDR3 contains 14 residues. The V gene lost 1 base and the J gene lost 4 bases, with 11 bases spanning the gap. The germline gives CDR1 SGHRS, CDR2 YFSETQ. CDR3 protein: CASSLLRWGTEAFF. The CDR3 DNA is TGCGCCAGCAGCTTGTTACGGTGGGGCACTGAAGCTTTCTTT.

The CDR3 DNA sequence: TGCGCCAGCAGCGTTACGACAGACAGGGCCGATCAGGGTACGCAGTATTTT. This translates into CASSVTTDRADQGTQYF. The rearrangement joins TRBV5-1 to TRBJ2-3, with TRBD1 identical over 7 bases. With 4 bases clipped from V and 8 bases from J, the junction kept 19 bases outside the gene matches. Germline V lookup: CDR1 SGHRS, CDR2 YFSETQ. The CDR3 length is 17 residues.

The chain couples TRBV27 to TRBJ2-5; no reliable D call. This CDR3 has 14 amino acids. V gave up 6 bases and J gave up 5 bases, with 16 bases separating them. In germline, CDR1 is MNHEY, CDR2 SMNVEV (reference sequence). As DNA, the CDR3 is TGTGCCAGCAGGCCCCGAGGCGTCCGGGAGACCCAGTACTTC. Protein: CASRPRGVRETQYF.

The CDR3 sequence is CASSLKTGSYSEYNEQFF. CDR3 nucleotide sequence: TGTGCCAGCAGCTTGAAAACAGGCAGTTATTCAGAATACAATGAGCAGTTCTTC. The rearrangement joins TRBV5-6 to TRBJ2-1, with D possibly being TRBD1 (5 bases). CDR3 length equals 18 residues. The V gene's germline CDR1 is SGHDT and CDR2 YYEEEE. The V and J ends lost 1 base and 4 bases respectively, with 21 bases between them.

The rearrangement uses TRBV5-1 and TRBJ2-7; D may be TRBD1 or TRBD2 (6 bases each). Germline V gives CDR1 SGHRS, CDR2 YFSETQ. V shed 3 bases and J shed 3 bases, with 10 bases lying between them. CDR3 length: 13 amino acids. DNA for the CDR3: TGCGCCAGCAGCTGGGGGGCGAACTACGAGCAGTACTTC. Amino acid sequence: CASSWGANYEQYF.

The gene calls are TRBV27 and TRBJ1-6; 7 bases line up with TRBD1. With 7 bases clipped from V and 12 bases from J, the junction kept 6 bases outside the gene matches. In germline, CDR1 is MNHEY, CDR2 SMNVEV (reference sequence). The CDR3 has 12 residues. CDR3 in amino acids: CASTSGGEPLHF. For the CDR3, the DNA is TGTGCCAGCACCTCAGGGGGGGAACCCCTCCACTTT.

The V gene is TRBV11-2, the J gene TRBJ2-4; D not certain. This CDR3 is built from 13 residues. V lost 3 bases and J 9 bases, leaving 12 bases between the germline ends. Germline CDR1 and CDR2: SGHAT and FQNNGV. CDR3 DNA: TGTGCCAGCAGCTTCTCTCCCCTGGGCATTCAGTACTTC. It codes for CASSFSPLGIQYF.

This chain joins TRBV5-1 and TRBJ2-7; TRBD1 matches 8 bases. The CDR3 loop spans 16 amino acids. The junction had 6 bases not matched to a gene; V was cut back by 0 bases and J by 1 base. Germline lookup yields CDR1 SGHRS and CDR2 YFSETQ. Here the CDR3 reads CASSLGAGGASYEQYF. CDR3 DNA: TGCGCCAGCAGCTTGGGTGCAGGGGGCGCATCCTACGAGCAGTACTTC.